The source of this TCR beta chain is a study of CD8+CD57+ T cells in acquired aplastic anemia. Study-level background: Quantities of DNA derived from sorted CD4+ and CD8+ cells averaged about 3.2 ug.

Genomic DNA, serving as template, underwent TCR beta VDJ and CDR3 profiling. TCRdb reanalysed the reads using MiXCR and keeps one entry per CDR3 protein. The sample contains some 410,000 distinct CDR3 sequences, 65% to 75% of which appear only once. This clonotype was seen many times. Its antigen is unidentified. Notes on the study in general: Some 27 CD8+ CDR3 sequences were shared between patients and controls.

The sequence was obtained from a human donor in good health, serving as a control. Sequenced material: sorted CD4+, CD8+, or CD8+CD57+ T cells (not recorded which) from PBMCs.

CDR3 sequence reads: CASSDPLGAGYNEQFF. CDR3 DNA sequence: TGTGCCAGCAGCGACCCCCTAGGAGCGGGGTACAATGAGCAGTTCTTC. The J gene is TRBJ2-1, the V gene TRBV6-5, with 7 bases lining up with TRBD2. Germline assignment: CDR1 MNHEY and CDR2 SVGAGI. There are 16 residues in the CDR3. Trimming removed 6 bases from V and 4 bases from J; junction bases left unmatched: 12.